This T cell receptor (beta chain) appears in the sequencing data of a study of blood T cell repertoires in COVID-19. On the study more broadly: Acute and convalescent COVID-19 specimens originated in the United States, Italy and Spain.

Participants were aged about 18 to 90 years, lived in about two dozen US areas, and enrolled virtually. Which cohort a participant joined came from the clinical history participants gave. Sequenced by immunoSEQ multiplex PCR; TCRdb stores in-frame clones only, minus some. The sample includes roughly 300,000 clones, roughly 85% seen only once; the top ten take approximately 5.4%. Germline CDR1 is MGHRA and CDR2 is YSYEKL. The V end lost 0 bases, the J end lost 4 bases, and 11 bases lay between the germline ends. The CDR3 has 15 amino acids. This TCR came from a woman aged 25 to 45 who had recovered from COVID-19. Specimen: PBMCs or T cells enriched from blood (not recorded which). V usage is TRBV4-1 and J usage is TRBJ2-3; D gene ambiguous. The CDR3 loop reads CASSQETTPPDTQYF. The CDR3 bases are TGCGCCAGCAGCCAAGAGACAACCCCCCCAGATACGCAGTATTTT.